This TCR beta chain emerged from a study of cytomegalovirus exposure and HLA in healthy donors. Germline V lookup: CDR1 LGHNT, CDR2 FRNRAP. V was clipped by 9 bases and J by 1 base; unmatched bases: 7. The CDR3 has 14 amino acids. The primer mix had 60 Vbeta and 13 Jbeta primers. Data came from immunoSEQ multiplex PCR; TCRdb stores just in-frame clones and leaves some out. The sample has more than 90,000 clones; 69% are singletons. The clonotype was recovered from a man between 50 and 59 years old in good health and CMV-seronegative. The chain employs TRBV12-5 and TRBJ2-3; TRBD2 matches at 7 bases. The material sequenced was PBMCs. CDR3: CASGLGSGTDTQYF. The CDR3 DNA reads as TGTGCTAGCGGACTAGGTTCTGGCACAGATACGCAGTATTTT.